The entry below describes one T cell receptor beta chain. The data were obtained in a study of blood T cell repertoires in COVID-19. Study as a whole: T cells, B-cell-depleted T cells, or PBMCs supplied cDNA or gDNA.

Assay used: immunoSEQ multiplex PCR; TCRdb lists only in-frame clones, some missing. The table includes around 310,000 clones, about 89% detected once. Adults between about 18 and 95 years of age took part from about two dozen US areas. The CDR3 runs 16 residues. The germline V gene has CDR1 SGHTA and CDR2 FQGNSA. With 5 bases removed from V and 0 bases from J, the gap between germline ends came to 14 bases. The chain has TRBV7-2 and TRBJ2-1; weak D call: TRBD2 (6 bases). Sequencing was done on a sample of PBMCs or T cells enriched from blood (not recorded which). The source is a woman aged 40 to 55 who had recovered from COVID-19. The CDR3 protein is CASSLGLSGSYNEQFF. The CDR3 DNA reads as TGTGCCAGCAGCCTAGGGCTTAGCGGCTCCTACAATGAGCAGTTCTTC.